This T cell receptor (beta chain) came from a study of T cell responses to AZD1222 COVID-19 vaccine. Here immunoSEQ multiplex PCR was the method, and the copy in TCRdb shows in-frame clones only, minus some. The sample holds around 94,000 clones; around 86% are singletons and the top ten take approximately 5%. CDR3 length: 15 amino acids. Deletions cut 3 bases from V and 1 base from J, with 12 bases between. CDR1 LGHNA and CDR2 YNFKEQ come from the germline V gene. This clonotype was sampled from an adult in good health. The V gene is TRBV4-2, the J gene TRBJ1-1, with a tentative D call TRBD1 (5 bases). The source material was peripheral blood, sampled on day 0 of AZD1222 vaccination. For the CDR3, the DNA is TGTGCCAGCAGCCAGCCCGGGGCGTCGAACACTGAAGCTTTCTTT. Translation gives CASSQPGASNTEAFF.